Sequencing of this TCR beta chain was carried out in a study of blood T cell repertoires in COVID-19. Study background: Sites in the United States, Italy and Spain provided acute and convalescent COVID-19 samples. Nucleic acid was either cDNA or gDNA, and it came from T cells, B-cell-depleted T cells, or PBMCs.

Per the original methods: Reference gene primers were amplified, and this amplification served to estimate nucleated cell counts. TCRdb keeps only in-frame clones here, not all; method: immunoSEQ multiplex PCR. V, J and clone size reflect that table, while D and trimming were determined from the DNA. Among around 170,000 clones listed, around 83% were seen once. Sequencing was done on a sample of peripheral blood. This TCR was recovered from a middle-aged woman with acute or convalescent COVID-19.

Written as DNA, the CDR3 is TGTGCCAGCAACCCAACTCTCGGGGGGCCCCAGCATTTT. Residues: CASNPTLGGPQHF. The chain employs TRBV6-6 and TRBJ1-5; D is possibly TRBD1 (5 bases). Deletions cut 7 bases from V and 9 bases from J, with 16 bases between. The germline gives CDR1 MNHNY, CDR2 SVGAGI (reference sequence). There are 13 residues in the CDR3.